This is a list of T cell receptor beta chains from one sample in a study of neurological immune-mediated disorders. TCRdb re-called the 5' RACE reads through MiXCR, storing one row per CDR3 protein. The sample carries about 54,000 distinct CDR3 sequences, about 4% recorded once. Sequencing was performed on CD4+ T cells from blood. The receptors stem from a woman aged 40-49 years with multiple sclerosis. Each CDR3 is given with its conserved first and last residue.

v_call,j_call,cdr3_aa
TRBV5-1,TRBJ1-5,CASSLFTDQPQHF
TRBV5-1,TRBJ1-2,CASSLDQRNYGYTF
TRBV11-2,TRBJ2-3,CASSSWDTSTDTQYF
TRBV27,TRBJ2-3,CASSSGLSGQDTQYF
TRBV4-2,TRBJ1-4,CASSPLLVATNEKLFF
TRBV5-1,TRBJ2-5,CASRRGGVSETQYF
TRBV10-3,TRBJ2-7,CAISVRGLTYEQYF
TRBV12-3/TRBV12-4,TRBJ2-2,CASSFSGSGELFF
TRBV4-2,TRBJ1-2,CASSPPGTGVGYTF
TRBV5-1,TRBJ1-4,CASTSGQGVTYNNEKLFF
TRBV5-1,TRBJ2-5,CASSLSVPRETQYF
TRBV5-1,TRBJ1-1,CASNGGTEAFF
TRBV20-1,TRBJ1-2,CSARDRGWYGYTF
TRBV20-1,TRBJ1-2,CSAQTGGTFNYGYTF
TRBV25-1,TRBJ1-1,CASSGGVYRTEAFF
TRBV4-2,TRBJ1-1,CASSQEGTALNTEAFF
TRBV6-5,TRBJ1-5,CASSPRPPGGGNQPQHF
TRBV28,TRBJ2-7,CASSSGTGLYEQYF
TRBV20-1,TRBJ1-6,CSAAVGVGGVNSPLHF
TRBV10-3,TRBJ2-1,CAISETSGGYNEQFF
TRBV20-1,TRBJ2-1,CSASDGGPYNEQFF
TRBV24-1,TRBJ2-3,CASSSGLTDTQYF
TRBV14,TRBJ2-7,CASSQEPGQGSHEQYF
TRBV5-5,TRBJ1-1,CASSPTTTPRIEAFF
TRBV7-2,TRBJ2-3,CASSLATTDTQYF
TRBV24-1,TRBJ2-3,CATSGPMASTDTQYF
TRBV18,TRBJ1-1,CASSQNFQKLDEAFF
TRBV7-3,TRBJ1-2,CASSLDREYGYTF
TRBV5-1,TRBJ2-1,CASSIGPHEQFF
TRBV4-2,TRBJ1-2,CVSSQEGRNYYGYTF
TRBV7-8,TRBJ1-5,CASRGGTGGHQPQHF
TRBV20-1,TRBJ2-7,CSALLNRDLSYEQYF
TRBV10-3,TRBJ2-7,CAISAPGGFSYEQYF
TRBV2,TRBJ2-7,CASIGTSGGAGEQYF
TRBV12-3/TRBV12-4,TRBJ2-6,CASSPQGSGANVLTF
TRBV20-1,TRBJ2-3,CSARAQTSGSTDTQYF
TRBV5-5,TRBJ2-7,CASSSGGLYEQYF
TRBV10-3,TRBJ1-1,CAIKGQRDTEAFF
TRBV20-1,TRBJ1-1,CSAAQGASMNTEAFF
TRBV5-1,TRBJ1-1,CASSLMALGEEAFF
TRBV10-3,TRBJ1-1,CAIKTGWTEAFF
TRBV2,TRBJ2-1,CASNQRGGDEQFF
TRBV5-1,TRBJ2-1,CASSRSDSAYNEQFF
TRBV4-1,TRBJ2-2,CASSPGQGARGELFF
TRBV5-1,TRBJ2-7,CASSYETIRDRGREQYF
TRBV5-5,TRBJ2-3,CASSLRDRVTDTQYF
TRBV5-1,TRBJ1-1,CASSLAGAGTEAFF
TRBV6-5,TRBJ2-1,CASSYTLAGGNEQFF
TRBV19,TRBJ1-1,CTSSTPRQGNTEAFF
TRBV5-1,TRBJ2-1,CASRLAAGYNEQFF
TRBV20-1,TRBJ2-7,CSASRDRGEQYF
TRBV5-1,TRBJ2-3,CASSAGQGITDTQYF
TRBV4-2,TRBJ1-5,CASSQEGGRDNQPQHF
TRBV15,TRBJ2-3,CATSRGDTDTQYF
TRBV6-5,TRBJ2-7,CASSYGQGVGEQYF
TRBV5-1,TRBJ2-1,CASSRPSAGSYNEQFF
TRBV20-1,TRBJ2-5,CSARGSAGGRETQYF
TRBV29-1,TRBJ2-3,CSVEGTGLQDTQYF
TRBV20-1,TRBJ1-3,CSARDVRGAGNTIYF
TRBV2,TRBJ2-3,CAARGESSTDTQYF